Sequencing of this T cell receptor beta chain was carried out in a study of tumor and adjacent non-tumor tissue in lung cancer. Across the study: Samples averaged about 4.2 million productive TCRbeta reads each. General study results and limits: Compared with tumor, normal lung showed significantly lower TCR diversity.

A modified ARM-PCR protocol with three rounds of nested PCR amplified TCRbeta. TCRdb redid the calling of the multiplex PCR reads with MiXCR, one entry per CDR3 protein. The top ten hold around 21% of the sample, which has 100,000 to 120,000 distinct CDR3 sequences, about 87% seen once. The template was RNA from unsorted bulk tissue. Between August and November 2014, newly diagnosed, chemotherapy-naive lung cancer patients underwent thoracic surgery in China. The CDR3 sequence is 13 residues long. CDR1 is SGHDT and CDR2 is YYEEEE in the germline V gene. Of note for this clonotype: Its target is unknown. Germline and junction disagree at one end, which may indicate a read error.

This receptor was identified in a man in his 70s with non-small cell lung cancer. This chain links TRBV5-6 with TRBJ1-1; TRBD1 agrees at 9 bases. Material for sequencing was lung tumor tissue. CDR3 region: CASSRDRVAEAFF. CDR3 sequence (DNA): TGTGCTAGCAGCAGGGACAGGGTCGCTGAAGCTTTCTTT.